This T cell receptor beta chain originates from a study of CD8 T cells in ankylosing spondylitis. Using its own MiXCR run on the 5' RACE reads, TCRdb lists one record per CDR3 protein. The sample includes some 30,000 distinct CDR3 sequences, approximately 15% of them seen just once. The CDR3 extends over 13 amino acids. Germline V gene data show CDR1 as DFQATT and CDR2 as SNEGSKA (reference sequence). V lost 3 bases, J lost 0 bases, and 7 bases lay in between. Specimen: blood. The chain has TRBV20-1 and TRBJ2-3, with D perhaps TRBD1 or TRBD2 (5 bases each). This sequence originates from a male donor with ankylosing spondylitis or in good health (not recorded which). DNA for the CDR3: TGCAGTGCTAGGGGGGACAGCACAGATACGCAGTATTTT. Translated: CSARGDSTDTQYF.